What follows are 16 T cell receptor beta chains derived from one specimen sequenced in a study of blood T cell repertoires in COVID-19. Sequenced by immunoSEQ multiplex PCR; TCRdb stores in-frame clones only, minus some. The sample yields about 300,000 clones, approximately 84% seen once. Sequencing was carried out using peripheral blood. The origin of the receptors is a human donor with COVID-19, enrolled during active disease. The donor label of this sample is uncertain.

The rearrangement joins TRBV7-2 to TRBJ2-2, with D maybe TRBD2 (5 bases). This CDR3 region has 16 residues. Trimming stripped 5 bases from V and 6 bases from J, with 19 bases between. Germline lookup yields CDR1 SGHTA and CDR2 FQGNSA. As DNA, the CDR3 is TGTGCCAGCAGCCCCCGTTATCCGGGGTTCTCCGGGGAGCTGTTTTTT. Translation: CASSPRYPGFSGELFF.

This chain connects TRBV6-5 to TRBJ2-7; 7 bases line up with TRBD2. The CDR3 consists of 15 residues. The V gene end was trimmed by 10 bases and the J gene end by 10 bases; junction bases not matched to a gene: 22. The germline CDR1 and CDR2 sequences are MNHEY and SVGAGI. Written as DNA, the CDR3 is TGTGCCACCATGAGGGAGGGTGTGCTGCTGGCCGGCCAGTACTTC. It yields the protein CATMREGVLLAGQYF.

V and J are TRBV15 and TRBJ2-1, with D maybe TRBD2 (5 bases). The germline V and J ends were trimmed by 1 base and 3 bases, with 7 bases remaining between them. Germline assignment: CDR1 LNHNV and CDR2 YYDKDF (reference sequence). The length of the CDR3 is 14 residues. For the CDR3, the DNA is TGTGCCACCAGCAGAGGTACTAGCTACAATGAGCAGTTCTTC. This sequence encodes CATSRGTSYNEQFF.

The J gene is TRBJ1-2, the V gene TRBV28; D is possibly TRBD1 (5 bases). Germline V CDR1 and CDR2: MDHEN, SYDVKM. The CDR3 runs 15 residues. V lost 5 bases to trimming and J lost 0 bases, with 13 bases between them. The CDR3 DNA reads TGTGCCAGCAGTCCCGGGGGGGGGACTAACTATGGCTACACCTTC. Translation gives CASSPGGGTNYGYTF.

The rearrangement links TRBV18 to TRBJ1-3, with a tentative D call TRBD1 (5 bases). V was cut by 4 bases and J by 0 bases, with 16 bases left in between. This CDR3 spans 17 amino acids. Germline CDR1 KGHSH, CDR2 LQKENI. The CDR3 loop is CASSLQPTVDSGNTIYF. In DNA, the CDR3 is TGTGCCAGCTCACTCCAGCCGACAGTGGACTCTGGAAACACCATATATTTT.

CDR3 coding DNA: TGTGCCAGCAGCCAAGCGGGACTAGCGTACGTCTCCTACGAGCAGTACTTC. It yields the protein CASSQAGLAYVSYEQYF. The V gene is TRBV3-1 (or the pseudogene TRBV3-2), the J gene TRBJ2-7; 10 bases match TRBD2. V lost 1 base, J lost 0 bases, and 6 bases stayed unmatched. The CDR3 sequence is 17 residues long. Germline values: CDR1 LGHDT, CDR2 YNNKEL (reference sequence).

The chain combines TRBV7-3 with TRBJ2-2; 9 bases line up with TRBD2. Germline values: CDR1 SGHTA, CDR2 FQGTGA. CDR3 length: 15 amino acids. V shed 0 bases, J shed 6 bases, and the junction held 2 bases outside the gene matches. CDR3 DNA: TGTGCCAGCAGCTTAACGGCGGGAGGGGCCGGGGAGCTGTTTTTT. Protein sequence: CASSLTAGGAGELFF.

The J gene is TRBJ2-4, the V gene TRBV6-6, with 9 bases that match TRBD1. The CDR3 is 15 residues long. J was trimmed by 3 bases and V by 6 bases; bases with no gene match: 6. Germline lookup yields CDR1 MNHNY and CDR2 SVGAGI (reference sequence). The CDR3 spells CASRRDRDVKNIQYF. The CDR3 region has the DNA TGTGCCAGCAGACGGGACAGGGATGTCAAAAACATTCAGTACTTC.

The rearrangement joins TRBV5-1 to TRBJ2-5, with TRBD1 matching over 9 bases. The germline gives CDR1 SGHRS, CDR2 YFSETQ. The CDR3 has 15 residues. J lost 4 bases, V lost 1 base, and 5 bases had no gene match. This CDR3 is CASSLTGQGRETQYF. The DNA for the CDR3 is TGCGCCAGCAGCTTGACTGGACAGGGGAGAGAGACCCAGTACTTC.

This clone showed up just a few times. J is TRBJ1-1 and V is TRBV6-5; 10 bases map to TRBD1. The CDR3 covers 15 residues. V shed 6 bases and J 1 base; nucleotides not matched to a gene: 5. Germline V gene sequence: CDR1 MNHEY, CDR2 SVGAGI. CDR3 region: CASRHDRGRNTEAFF. In nucleotides, the CDR3 is TGTGCCAGCAGACATGACAGGGGGCGGAACACTGAAGCTTTCTTT.

V usage is TRBV15 and J usage is TRBJ1-1; D is undetermined. V lost 6 bases to trimming and J lost 3 bases, with 11 bases between them. CDR1 and CDR2 from the germline V gene are LNHNV and YYDKDF (reference sequence). This CDR3 is built from 13 residues. The CDR3: CATRAGRHTEAFF. DNA of the CDR3: TGTGCCACCAGAGCGGGGAGGCACACTGAAGCTTTCTTT.

V usage is TRBV28 and J usage is TRBJ1-1, with 8 bases identical to TRBD1. CDR1 MDHEN and CDR2 SYDVKM come from the germline V gene. The CDR3 is made up of 13 amino acids. With 6 bases clipped from V and 1 base from J, the junction kept 1 base outside the gene matches. This chain's CDR3 is CASRGQANTEAFF. In DNA form, the CDR3 reads TGTGCCAGCAGGGGACAGGCGAACACTGAAGCTTTCTTT.

V is TRBV29-1 and J is TRBJ2-2; 7 bases are shared with TRBD2. Germline trimming cut 3 bases from V and 6 bases from J; bases unmatched to any gene: 4. CDR3 length equals 13 residues. Germline V gene sequence: CDR1 SQVTM, CDR2 ANQGSEA. The CDR3 DNA sequence: TGCAGCGTTGAGGCGCTAGCGGCCGGGGAGCTGTTTTTT. It is translated as CSVEALAAGELFF.

A note on this clone: A read error may account for a junction end that differs from germline. In the same sample, other DNA sequences code for this CDR3. The chain links TRBV19 to TRBJ2-1, with 11 bases identical to TRBD2. The V gene's germline CDR1 is LNHDA and CDR2 SQIVND (reference sequence). CDR3 length: 19 residues. The CDR3 sequence: CASSIDGMFGLAGGNEQFF. The CDR3 bases are TGTGCTAGTAGTATAGATGGAATGTTTGGGCTAGCGGGAGGCAATGAGCAGTTCTTC.

V is TRBV6-5 and J is TRBJ2-3, with 8 bases identical to TRBD2. The CDR3 has 14 amino acids. Germline trimming cut 4 bases from V and 7 bases from J; bases unmatched to any gene: 7. Germline CDR1 is MNHEY and CDR2 is SVGAGI. CDR3 region: CASSWGLEGNTQYF. In nucleotides, the CDR3 is TGTGCCAGCAGTTGGGGACTAGAGGGTAATACGCAGTATTTT.

The chain joins TRBV7-9 to TRBJ2-5; TRBD2 aligns across 10 bases. J was trimmed by 3 bases and V by 3 bases; bases with no gene match: 1. This CDR3 region has 14 residues. Looked up from germline, CDR1 is SEHNR and CDR2 is FQNEAQ (reference sequence). CDR3 in DNA: TGTGCCAGCAGCTTTGGACTAGCGGAAGAGACCCAGTACTTC. Residues: CASSFGLAEETQYF.